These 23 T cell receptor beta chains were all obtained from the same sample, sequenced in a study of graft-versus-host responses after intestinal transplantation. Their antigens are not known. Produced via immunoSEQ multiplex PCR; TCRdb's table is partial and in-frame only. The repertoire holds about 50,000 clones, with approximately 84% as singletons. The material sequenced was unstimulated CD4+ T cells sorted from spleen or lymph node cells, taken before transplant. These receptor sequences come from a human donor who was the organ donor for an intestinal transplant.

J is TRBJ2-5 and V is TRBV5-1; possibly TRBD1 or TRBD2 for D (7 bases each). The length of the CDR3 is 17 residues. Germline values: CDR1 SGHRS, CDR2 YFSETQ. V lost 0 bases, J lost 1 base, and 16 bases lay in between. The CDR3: CASSLALAGGVQETQYF. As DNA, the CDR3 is TGCGCCAGCAGCTTGGCCTTGGCAGGGGGGGTCCAAGAGACCCAGTACTTC.

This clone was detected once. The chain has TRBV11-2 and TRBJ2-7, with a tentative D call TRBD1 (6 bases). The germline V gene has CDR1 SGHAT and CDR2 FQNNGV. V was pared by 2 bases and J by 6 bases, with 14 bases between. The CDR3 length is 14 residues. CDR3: CASSLSVTGLEQYF. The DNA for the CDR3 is TGTGCCAGCAGCTTATCCGTCACAGGGCTCGAGCAGTACTTC.

CDR3 DNA sequence: TGTGCCTGGAGTGGGGGACTGGGAAGAGATACGCAGTATTTT. This gives the protein CAWSGGLGRDTQYF. The gene calls are TRBV30 and TRBJ2-3; maybe TRBD2 (6 bases). Germline-derived CDR1 and CDR2 are GTSNPN and SVGIG (reference sequence). The CDR3 is 14 residues long. V lost 1 base to trimming and J lost 5 bases, with 13 bases between them.

The CDR3 protein is CASSQDDRGPGDTQYF. The CDR3 DNA follows: TGCGCCAGCAGCCAAGACGACAGGGGGCCGGGAGATACGCAGTATTTT. The gene calls are TRBV4-1 and TRBJ2-3; 10 bases map to TRBD1. In germline, CDR1 is MGHRA, CDR2 YSYEKL. The CDR3 runs to 16 residues. Trimming removed 0 bases from V and 5 bases from J; junction bases left unmatched: 5.

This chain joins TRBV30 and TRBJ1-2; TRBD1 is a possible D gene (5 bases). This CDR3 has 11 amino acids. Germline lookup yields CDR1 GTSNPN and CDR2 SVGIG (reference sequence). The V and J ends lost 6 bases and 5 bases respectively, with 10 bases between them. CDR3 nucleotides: TGTGCCTGTACAGGCCTATATGGCTACACCTTC. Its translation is CACTGLYGYTF. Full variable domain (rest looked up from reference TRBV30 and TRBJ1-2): SQTIHQWPATLVQPVGSPLSLECTVEGTSNPNLYWYRQAAGRGLQLLFYSVGIGQISSEVPQNLSASRPQDRQFILSSKKLLLSDSGFYLCACTGLYGYTFGSGTRLTVV.

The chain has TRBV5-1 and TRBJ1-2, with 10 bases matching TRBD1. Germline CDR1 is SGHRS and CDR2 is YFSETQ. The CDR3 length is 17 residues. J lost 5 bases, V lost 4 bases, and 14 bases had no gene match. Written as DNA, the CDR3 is TGCGCCAGCAGCAGAGCCGGGACAGGGGCTAATAAGTATGGCTACACCTTC. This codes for CASSRAGTGANKYGYTF.

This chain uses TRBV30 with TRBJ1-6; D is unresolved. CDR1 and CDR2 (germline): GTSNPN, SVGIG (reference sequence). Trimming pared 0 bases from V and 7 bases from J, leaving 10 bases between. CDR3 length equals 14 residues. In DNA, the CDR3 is TGTGCCTGGAGTGTACAGATAGGAAATTCACCCCTCCACTTT. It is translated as CAWSVQIGNSPLHF.

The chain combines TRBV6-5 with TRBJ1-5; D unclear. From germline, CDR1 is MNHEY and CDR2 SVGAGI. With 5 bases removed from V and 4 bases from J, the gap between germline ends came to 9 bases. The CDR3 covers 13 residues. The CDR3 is CASSRTSNQPQHF. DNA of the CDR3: TGTGCCAGCAGTCGGACTTCTAATCAGCCCCAGCATTTT.

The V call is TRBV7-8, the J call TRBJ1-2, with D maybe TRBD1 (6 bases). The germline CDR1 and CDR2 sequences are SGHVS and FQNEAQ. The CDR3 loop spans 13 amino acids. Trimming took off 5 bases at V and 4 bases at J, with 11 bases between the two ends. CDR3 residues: CASSLEGGYGYTF. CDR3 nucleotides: TGTGCCAGCAGCCTTGAGGGGGGCTATGGCTACACCTTC.

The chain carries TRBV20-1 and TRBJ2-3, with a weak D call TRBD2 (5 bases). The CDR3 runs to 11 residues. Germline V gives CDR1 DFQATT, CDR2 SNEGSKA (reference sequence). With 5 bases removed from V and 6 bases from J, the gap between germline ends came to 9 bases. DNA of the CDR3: TGCAGTGCTCGTAGCGTTGATACGCAGTATTTT. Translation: CSARSVDTQYF.

CDR3 sequence: CASSFTGETQYF. The CDR3 DNA reads as TGTGCCAGCAGCTTTACCGGGGAGACCCAGTACTTC. V and J are TRBV7-2 and TRBJ2-5; no firm D call. Germline CDR1 reads SGHTA; CDR2 reads FQGNSA. The V end was cut by 3 bases, the J end by 5 bases, with 7 bases between. This CDR3 has 12 residues.

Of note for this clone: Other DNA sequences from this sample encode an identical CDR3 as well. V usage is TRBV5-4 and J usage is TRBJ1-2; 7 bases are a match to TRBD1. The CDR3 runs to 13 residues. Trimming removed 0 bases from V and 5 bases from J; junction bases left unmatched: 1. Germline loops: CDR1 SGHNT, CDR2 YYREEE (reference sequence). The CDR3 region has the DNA TGTGCCAGCAGCTTGGCAGGGGGTTATGGCTACACCTTC. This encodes CASSLAGGYGYTF. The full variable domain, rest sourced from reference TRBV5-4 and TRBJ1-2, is ETGVTQSPTHLIKTRGQQVTLRCSSQSGHNTVSWYQQALGQGPQFIFQYYREEENGRGNFPPRFSGLQFPNYSSELNVNALELDDSALYLCASSLAGGYGYTFGSGTRLTVV.

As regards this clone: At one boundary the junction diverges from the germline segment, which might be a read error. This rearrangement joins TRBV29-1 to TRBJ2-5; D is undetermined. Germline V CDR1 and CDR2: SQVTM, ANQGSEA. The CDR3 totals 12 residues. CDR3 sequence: CSVGKRKETLYF. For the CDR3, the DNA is TGCAGCGTCGGAAAGAGGAAGGAGACCCTGTACTTC.

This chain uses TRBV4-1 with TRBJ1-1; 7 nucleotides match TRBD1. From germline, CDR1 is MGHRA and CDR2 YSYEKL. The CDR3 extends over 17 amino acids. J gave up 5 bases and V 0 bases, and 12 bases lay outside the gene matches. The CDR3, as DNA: TGCGCCAGCAGCCAAGAGGACTCCCGACCAGGGGGTACTGAAGCTTTCTTT. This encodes CASSQEDSRPGGTEAFF.

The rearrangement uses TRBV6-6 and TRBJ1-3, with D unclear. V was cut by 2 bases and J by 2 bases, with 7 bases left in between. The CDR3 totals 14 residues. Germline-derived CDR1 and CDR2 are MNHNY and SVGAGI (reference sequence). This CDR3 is CASSYSPAGNTIYF. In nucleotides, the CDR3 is TGTGCCAGCAGTTACAGTCCGGCTGGAAACACCATATATTTT.

CDR3 loop: CASSWDRDEQYF. The CDR3 DNA reads as TGTGCCAGCAGTTGGGACAGGGACGAGCAGTACTTC. The genes are TRBV6-9 and TRBJ2-7; 9 positions agree with TRBD1. In germline, CDR1 is MNHGY, CDR2 SVAAGI. The CDR3 has 12 residues. V lost 4 bases to trimming and J lost 5 bases; unmatched junction nucleotides: 0.

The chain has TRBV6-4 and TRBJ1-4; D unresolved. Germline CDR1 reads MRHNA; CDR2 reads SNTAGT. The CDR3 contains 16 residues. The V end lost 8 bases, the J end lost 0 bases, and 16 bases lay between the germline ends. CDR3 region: CASLRAGFATNEKLFF. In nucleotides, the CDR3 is TGTGCCAGCCTGAGAGCTGGGTTTGCAACTAATGAAAAACTGTTTTTT.

The CDR3 is CASSRTLNTEAFF. For the CDR3, the DNA is TGTGCCAGCAGCCGGACACTGAACACTGAAGCTTTCTTT. V usage is TRBV7-2 and J usage is TRBJ1-1; D may be TRBD1 (5 bases). The CDR3 is made up of 13 amino acids. V lost 5 bases to trimming and J lost 0 bases, with 7 bases between them. The germline CDR1 and CDR2 sequences are SGHTA and FQGNSA.

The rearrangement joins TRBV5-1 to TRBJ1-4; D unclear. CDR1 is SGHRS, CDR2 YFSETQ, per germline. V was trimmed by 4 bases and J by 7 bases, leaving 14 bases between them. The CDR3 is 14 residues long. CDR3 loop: CASSQLSGVEKLFF. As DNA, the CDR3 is TGCGCCAGCAGCCAACTCTCCGGAGTTGAAAAACTGTTTTTT. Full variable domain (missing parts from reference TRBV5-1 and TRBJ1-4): KAGVTQTPRYLIKTRGQQVTLSCSPISGHRSVSWYQQTPGQGLQFLFEYFSETQRNKGNFPGRFSGRQFSNSRSEMNVSTLELGDSALYLCASSQLSGVEKLFFGSGTQLSVL.

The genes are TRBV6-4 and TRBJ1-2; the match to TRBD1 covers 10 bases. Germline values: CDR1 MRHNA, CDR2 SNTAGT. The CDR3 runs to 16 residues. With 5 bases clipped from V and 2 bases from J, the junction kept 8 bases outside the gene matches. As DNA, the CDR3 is TGTGCCAGCAGTCGCCTGCCGGGACAGGGGAACTATGGCTACACCTTC. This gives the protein CASSRLPGQGNYGYTF.

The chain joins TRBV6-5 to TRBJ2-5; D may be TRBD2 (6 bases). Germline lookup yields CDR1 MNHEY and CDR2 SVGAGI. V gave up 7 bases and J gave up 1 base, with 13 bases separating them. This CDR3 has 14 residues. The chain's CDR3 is CASNLRDSQETQYF. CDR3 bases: TGTGCCAGCAACTTGCGGGACTCCCAAGAGACCCAGTACTTC.

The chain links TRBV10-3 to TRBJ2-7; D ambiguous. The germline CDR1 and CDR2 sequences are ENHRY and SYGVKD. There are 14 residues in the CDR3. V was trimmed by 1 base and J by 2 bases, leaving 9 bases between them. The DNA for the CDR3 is TGTGCCATCAGTGAGTTAGACGCACCCTACGAGCAGTACTTC. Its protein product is CAISELDAPYEQYF.

CDR3 sequence: CASSNIRGTEAFF. The DNA of the CDR3 is TGTGCCAGCAGCAATATCAGAGGCACTGAAGCTTTCTTT. The gene calls are TRBV2 and TRBJ1-1; unclear D gene. Germline CDR1 and CDR2: SNHLY and FYNNEI. CDR3 length equals 13 residues. V was trimmed by 6 bases and J by 4 bases, leaving 12 bases between them.